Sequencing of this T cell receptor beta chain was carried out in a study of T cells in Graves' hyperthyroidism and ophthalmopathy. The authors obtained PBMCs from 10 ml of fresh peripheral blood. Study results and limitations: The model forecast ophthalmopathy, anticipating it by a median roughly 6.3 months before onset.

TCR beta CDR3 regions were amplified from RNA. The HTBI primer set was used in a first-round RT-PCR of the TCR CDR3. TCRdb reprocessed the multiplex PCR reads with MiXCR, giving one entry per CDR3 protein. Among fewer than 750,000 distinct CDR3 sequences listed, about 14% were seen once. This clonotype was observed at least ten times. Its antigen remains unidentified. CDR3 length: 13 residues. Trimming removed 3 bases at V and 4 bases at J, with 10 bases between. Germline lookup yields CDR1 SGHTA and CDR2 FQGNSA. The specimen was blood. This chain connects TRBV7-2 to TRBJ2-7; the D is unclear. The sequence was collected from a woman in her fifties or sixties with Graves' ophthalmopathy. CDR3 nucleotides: TGTGCCAGCAGCTTGCTAGATTGGTACGAGCAGTACTTC. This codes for CASSLLDWYEQYF.